Each of the 10 T cell receptor beta chains below was sequenced from the same sample in a study of PD-1 blockade in classical Hodgkin lymphoma. This sample's time point: cycle 4 day 1 (C4D1), after less than seven weeks of nivolumab. Every one of the patients relapsed after autologous stem cell transplantation (brentuximab vedotin exposure was variable). The method was immunoSEQ multiplex PCR; TCRdb's version includes in-frame clones alone and lacks a portion of them. The table records approximately 25,000 clones, over 60% of them present only once. The input for sequencing was peripheral blood mononuclear cells (PBMCs), taken before the fourth cycle of nivolumab. The receptors come from a human donor with classical Hodgkin lymphoma.

V is TRBV30 and J is TRBJ2-2, with TRBD2 matching over 11 bases. The CDR3 is made up of 15 amino acids. V lost 8 bases and J lost 5; bases outside the gene matches: 10. CDR1 is GTSNPN and CDR2 is SVGIG in the germline V gene (reference sequence). This CDR3 reads CASTTSGSYTGELFF. Written as DNA, the CDR3 is TGTGCCAGTACCACTAGCGGGAGCTATACCGGGGAGCTGTTTTTT.

V usage is TRBV9 and J usage is TRBJ1-1; D is perhaps TRBD1 (6 bases). The CDR3 has 18 residues. V was pared by 1 base and J by 4 bases, with 23 bases between. Germline V gene sequence: CDR1 SGDLS, CDR2 YYNGEE. The CDR3 DNA is TGTGCCAGCAGCGTAAGGGCCAGAGCACAGGGAGGAGGCACTGAAGCTTTCTTT. Translating it yields CASSVRARAQGGGTEAFF.

This chain connects TRBV11-1 to TRBJ2-2, with D possibly called TRBD1 or TRBD2 (6 bases each). V gave up 1 base and J gave up 4 bases, with 10 bases separating them. Germline loops: CDR1 SGHAT, CDR2 FQDESV (reference sequence). CDR3 length equals 15 residues. The CDR3 sequence is CASSLEGGVTGELFF. DNA of the CDR3: TGTGCCAGCAGCTTAGAGGGGGGCGTCACCGGGGAGCTGTTTTTT.

This rearrangement joins TRBV5-6 to TRBJ1-3; no firm D call. The CDR3 runs 13 residues. Per germline, CDR1 SGHDT and CDR2 YYEEEE. V was pared by 0 bases and J by 10 bases, with 11 bases between. CDR3: CASSLDPLGTIYF. CDR3 in DNA: TGTGCCAGCAGCTTGGATCCGTTAGGGACCATATATTTT.

The chain combines TRBV28 with TRBJ1-2; D might be TRBD1 (6 bases). This CDR3 is 14 amino acids long. CDR1 and CDR2 from the germline V gene are MDHEN and SYDVKM. V dropped 1 base and J dropped 7 bases, with 13 bases sitting between them. CDR3 protein: CASSLFGRGSGYTF. In DNA, the CDR3 is TGTGCCAGCAGTTTATTTGGCAGGGGCTCTGGCTACACCTTC.

The chain links TRBV28 to TRBJ1-1; D is uncertain. The CDR3 runs 13 residues. Trimming pared 6 bases from V and 4 bases from J, leaving 12 bases between. Germline assignment: CDR1 MDHEN and CDR2 SYDVKM. The CDR3, as DNA: TGTGCCAGCAGGGCTACAGAGATCACTGAAGCTTTCTTT. This sequence encodes CASRATEITEAFF.

A note on this clone: The identical CDR3 is also encoded by other nucleotide sequences in the sample. The chain combines TRBV5-6 with TRBJ2-4; 10 nucleotides match TRBD1. The germline V gene has CDR1 SGHDT and CDR2 YYEEEE. This CDR3 contains 18 residues. With 5 bases clipped from V and 1 base from J, the junction kept 12 bases outside the gene matches. CDR3: CASRPGQGSSEAKNIQYF. The CDR3 coding sequence is TGTGCCAGCAGACCGGGACAGGGGTCGAGTGAGGCCAAAAACATTCAGTACTTC.

The J gene is TRBJ1-2, the V gene TRBV9, with D possibly matching TRBD1 (6 bases). Germline loops: CDR1 SGDLS, CDR2 YYNGEE. Trimming removed 0 bases from V and 7 bases from J, with 7 bases in between. The CDR3 has 12 residues. The chain's CDR3 is CASSVEGGGYTF. In DNA form, the CDR3 reads TGTGCCAGCAGCGTAGAGGGGGGTGGCTACACCTTC.

This rearrangement joins TRBV5-6 to TRBJ1-1; 7 bases line up with TRBD1. The germline gives CDR1 SGHDT, CDR2 YYEEEE. The V gene end was trimmed by 5 bases and the J gene end by 10 bases; junction bases not matched to a gene: 8. This CDR3 is 12 amino acids long. CDR3 DNA: TGTGCCAGCAGTCCAGGGGGGCGGTTAGCTTTCTTT. Amino acid sequence: CASSPGGRLAFF.

The rearrangement joins TRBV9 to TRBJ1-1; D not certain. CDR3 length equals 13 residues. CDR1 SGDLS and CDR2 YYNGEE come from the germline V gene. The ends were cut back, 4 bases at V and 3 bases at J, with 10 bases in the middle. The CDR3, as DNA: TGTGCCAGCAGCACCATTCCGGACACTGAAGCTTTCTTT. This translates into CASSTIPDTEAFF.